This TCR beta chain was sequenced during a study of shared clonotypes between healthy human individuals. The germline CDR1 and CDR2 sequences are SGHTA and FQGTGA. The ends lost 2 bases at V and 1 base at J; junction bases unmatched: 12. The CDR3 runs 19 residues. On this clone itself: What it binds is unknown.

The protocol was immunoSEQ multiplex PCR, while the TCRdb copy is restricted to in-frame clones and leaves out a portion. The top ten hold 0.39% of the sample, which has 2.3 million or so clones, approximately 95% seen once. Overall study results and limits: Generation probability values for non-shared clonotypes were lower than those for clonotypes shared by all four donors.

The chain carries TRBV7-3 and TRBJ2-3, with 10 bases aligning to TRBD2. Sequencing was performed on naive CD4+ T cells from PBMCs. As for subset: CD45RA+ positively selected. The sequence was obtained from a man aged 18 to 29 in good health. Some clones in this sample may be carry-over from other donors' samples. CDR3 in amino acids: CASSLDGAGGLEGTDTQYF. The CDR3 DNA reads as TGTGCCAGCAGCTTAGACGGAGCGGGAGGGCTTGAGGGCACAGATACGCAGTATTTT.